This entry concerns a single TCR beta chain. Its antigen is not known. The data stem from a study of T cells after yellow fever vaccination. General study points: Abundant clonotypes from the bulk population could contaminate FACS-sorted repertoires. Clonotype sharing between CD4 and CD8 compartments was small.

Using its own MiXCR run on the 5' RACE reads, TCRdb lists one record per CDR3 protein. The table includes about 120,000 distinct CDR3 sequences, approximately 14% detected once. Germline V gene lookup returns CDR1 MGHRA and CDR2 YSYEKL. This CDR3 spans 15 amino acids. Trimming shortened V by 3 bases and J by 4 bases, and 12 bases separated the two germline ends. This specimen consisted of CD8+ T cells sorted from PBMCs, obtained 5 days after the yellow fever booster vaccination. The sequence derives from a man aged 18 to 29 who received the YFV17D yellow fever vaccine. The chain uses TRBV4-1 and TRBJ2-2; no clear D. The CDR3 DNA follows: TGCGCCAGCAGCCATCGGACCGATCGCACCGGGGAGCTGTTTTTT. It translates to CASSHRTDRTGELFF.